These 25 T cell receptor beta chains were all obtained from the same sample, sequenced in a study of tumor and adjacent non-tumor tissue in lung cancer (dated by TCRdb to about 2018). The method was multiplex PCR. The sequencer was an Illumina HiSeq 2500. TCRbeta libraries were built by three rounds of nested PCR using primers (Table S4), following protocols modified from ARM-PCR. The public reads were quality trimmed at Q25 with fastp and then assembled into clones with MiXCR by TCRdb, keeping productive beta chains. Rows are combined by CDR3 protein, so each entry shows the most common genes and DNA. A total of some 99,000 distinct CDR3 sequences appear in this sample, roughly two thirds of them only once. Around 19% of the sample is taken by the ten largest. Bulk unsorted tissue served as the source for RNA extraction, and RNA quality was assessed using a NanoDrop ND-1000 and an Agilent 2100. For the normal lung samples, distant non-tumor tissue was collected more than 3 cm away from the tumor edge.

The sample consisted of distant non-tumor lung tissue. These TCRs come from a man aged 55-75 years with non-small cell lung cancer.

Turning to this clonotype: A read error may account for a junction end that differs from germline. The genes are TRBV20-1 and TRBJ1-2; the D gene is possibly TRBD1 (6 bases). The CDR3 covers 15 residues. Germline CDR1 reads DFQATT; CDR2 reads SNEGSKA (reference sequence). The CDR3 DNA reads as TGCAGTGTTAGAGATGGGGGCCGAAAGGACTATGGCTACACCTTC. Protein product: CSVRDGGRKDYGYTF.

This clonotype appeared many times. The V and J genes are TRBV6-6 and TRBJ2-3, with 9 nucleotides matching TRBD2. The CDR3 has 17 amino acids. With V trimmed by 0 bases and J by 6 bases, 10 bases remained unmatched. CDR1 is MNHNY and CDR2 is SVGAGI in the germline V gene (reference sequence). CDR3: CASSYSRGGGVTDTQYF. CDR3 DNA: TGTGCCAGCAGTTACTCTCGCGGCGGGGGGGTTACTGATACGCAGTATTTT.

The table lists this clonotype with a few counts. The chain has TRBV11-1 and TRBJ2-2; D might be TRBD2 (6 bases). Looked up from germline, CDR1 is SGHAT and CDR2 is FQDESV (reference sequence). CDR3 length equals 14 residues. Between the trimmed V and J ends, which lost 5 bases and 5 bases, there was a span of 12 bases. The CDR3 is CASSPTSVTGELFF. For the CDR3, the DNA is TGTGCCAGCAGCCCGACTAGTGTTACCGGGGAGCTGTTTTTT. Looking up the rest from reference TRBV11-1 and TRBJ2-2 gives the full variable domain: EAEVAQSPRYKITEKSQAVAFWCDPISGHATLYWYRQILGQGPELLVQFQDESVVDDSQLPKDRFSAERLKGVDSTLKIQPAELGDSAMYLCASSPTSVTGELFFGEGSRLTVL.

The sample holds many counts of this clonotype. This chain links TRBV6-5 with TRBJ1-5; D might be TRBD1 (5 bases). Trimming cost V 5 bases and J 3 bases, with 11 bases left between them. Germline-derived CDR1 and CDR2 are MNHEY and SVGAGI. The CDR3 contains 14 residues. CDR3 nucleotides: TGTGCCAGCAGTCCGGACACCCTCAATCAGCCCCAGCATTTT. This gives the protein CASSPDTLNQPQHF.

This clonotype was seen at least ten times. The rearrangement uses TRBV7-9 and TRBJ2-6, with D perhaps matching TRBD1 or TRBD2 (6 bases each). Germline CDR1 is SEHNR and CDR2 is FQNEAQ (reference sequence). The CDR3 is 15 residues long. The germline V and J ends were trimmed by 5 bases and 4 bases, with 12 bases remaining between them. The CDR3 spells CASSLQGGGANVLTF. CDR3 nucleotide sequence: TGTGCCAGCAGCCTACAGGGAGGCGGGGCCAACGTCCTGACTTTC.

In the case of this clonotype: The junction and the germline gene differ at one end; a read error may be behind it. The chain has TRBV6-1 and TRBJ2-1; 8 nucleotides agree with TRBD1. CDR1 and CDR2 (germline): MNHNS, SASEGT. CDR3 length: 13 residues. The CDR3 DNA follows: TGTGCCGGCAGTGATACCCGTACAGGGGGGCGGTTCTTC. Protein: CAGSDTRTGGRFF.

Comments on this clonotype: A much more abundant neighbour one base away suggests this may be a read error. This chain connects TRBV5-4 to TRBJ2-3, with TRBD2 matching 7 bases. The CDR3 is made up of 17 amino acids. Trimming cost V 4 bases and J 0 bases; bases outside gene matches: 11. CDR1 SGHNT and CDR2 YYREEE come from the germline V gene (reference sequence). CDR3 in amino acids: CASSPTNGRPSTDTQYF. The CDR3 DNA reads TGTGCCAGCAGCCCCACGAACGGGAGGCCCAGCACAGATACGCAGTATTTT.

With regard to this clonotype: One junction end does not reproduce the germline sequence, and a read error may be involved. This chain uses TRBV12-3 or TRBV12-4 with TRBJ2-1; 9 bases map to TRBD2. There are 14 residues in the CDR3. The DNA for the CDR3 is TGTGCCAGCACTTTAGCGGGAGCCAAAAATGAGCAGCTCTTC. As protein: CASTLAGAKNEQLF.

Of note for this clonotype: A single base separates this from a much larger clone, so it may be a read error. The chain uses TRBV28 and TRBJ2-5; TRBD2 matches at 7 bases. CDR3 length: 15 amino acids. Germline CDR1 MDHEN, CDR2 SYDVKM. The CDR3 spells CTSSSDSGARETQYF. The CDR3 coding sequence is TGTACCAGCAGTTCAGACAGCGGGGCGAGAGAGACCCAGTACTTC.

Note on this clonotype: Relative to the germline gene, one junction end is altered; a read error may explain this. This chain connects TRBV11-2 to TRBJ2-7; D might be TRBD1 (6 bases). Germline V gives CDR1 SGHAT, CDR2 FQNNGV. There are 15 residues in the CDR3. The CDR3 nucleotides are TGTGCCAGCAGCTTAGAAGCACAGGGTATCTACGAGCAGTACTTT. This encodes CASSLEAQGIYEQYF.

With respect to this clonotype: A much larger clone sits a single nucleotide away, making a read error possible. As the CDR3 is not closed by the conserved phenylalanine or tryptophan, this likely results from a read error. CDR3 amino acids: CASIKMGGNTEAFY. CDR3 coding DNA: TGTGCCAGCATCAAGATGGGGGGGAACACTGAAGCTTTCTAT. The rearrangement joins TRBV28 to TRBJ1-1, with a tentative D call TRBD1 (5 bases). Trimming removed 7 bases from V and 1 base from J, with 13 bases in between. The CDR3 is 14 amino acids. CDR1 is MDHEN, CDR2 SYDVKM, per germline.

As regards this clonotype: Possible read error: a much larger clone is one base away. This chain links TRBV11-2 with TRBJ2-1, with TRBD2 as a possible D gene (6 bases). Germline CDR1 is SGHAT and CDR2 is FQNNGV. The CDR3 spans 18 residues. CDR3 in DNA: TGTGCCAGCAGCTTACATGTGCGGGACTGGGCCTCCTACATTGAGCAGTTCTTC. It is translated as CASSLHVRDWASYIEQFF. Using reference TRBV11-2 and TRBJ2-1 for the parts outside the CDR3, the full variable domain is EAGVAQSPRYKIIEKRQSVAFWCNPISGHATLYWYQQILGQGPKLLIQFQNNGVVDDSQLPKDRFSAERLKGVDSTLKIQPAKLEDSAVYLCASSLHVRDWASYIEQFFGPGTRLTVL.

In DNA form, the CDR3 reads TGTGCCAGCAGCCTAAGCGACAACCTATTGGGTGAGCAGTACTTC. Its protein is CASSLSDNLLGEQYF. V is TRBV7-9 and J is TRBJ2-7; D is ambiguous. V lost 5 bases, J lost 7 bases, and 21 bases lay in between. The CDR3 is 15 residues long. The germline gives CDR1 SEHNR, CDR2 FQNEAQ (reference sequence).

This clonotype was seen just once. The junction departs from germline at one end; a sequencing error may be responsible. The chain couples TRBV11-3 to TRBJ2-1, with 9 bases fitting TRBD2. The CDR3 covers 14 residues. The germline V gene has CDR1 SGHNT and CDR2 YENEEA. The CDR3 coding sequence is TGCGCCAGCAGCTGGGAAGGACTAGCGTACGAGCAGTTCTTC. This gives the protein CASSWEGLAYEQFF. Variable domain in full (rest from reference TRBV11-3 and TRBJ2-1): EAGVVQSPRYKIIEKKQPVAFWCNPISGHNTLYWYLQNLGQGPELLIRYENEEAVDDSQLPKDRFSAERLKGVDSTLKIQPAELGDSAVYLCASSWEGLAYEQFFGPGTRLTVL.

This clonotype was counted at least ten times. The chain links TRBV6-2 or TRBV6-3 to TRBJ2-1, with D maybe TRBD1 (6 bases). The CDR3 consists of 14 residues. The germline gives CDR1 MNHEY, CDR2 SVGEGT. V was pared by 6 bases and J by 4 bases, with 13 bases between. The CDR3 DNA sequence: TGTGCCAGCAGCTCCGGGACACTTTACAATGAGCAGTTCTTC. As protein: CASSSGTLYNEQFF.

Remarks on this clonotype: A much larger clonotype is one base distant, so this may be a read error. This rearrangement joins TRBV14 to TRBJ2-2; the D is unclear. The V gene's germline CDR1 is SGHDN and CDR2 FVKESK. This CDR3 is 14 amino acids long. CDR3 amino acids: CACRRAVNTGELFF. In DNA form, the CDR3 reads TGTGCCTGCAGAAGGGCCGTGAACACCGGGGAGCTGTTTTTT.

This clonotype was seen more than once but under ten times. A much more abundant neighbour one base away suggests this may be a read error. The rearrangement uses TRBV11-1 and TRBJ1-2; maybe TRBD1 (6 bases). Germline V gene data show CDR1 as SGHAT and CDR2 as FQDESV (reference sequence). The V and J ends lost 5 bases and 4 bases respectively, with 8 bases between them. CDR3 length equals 12 residues. This CDR3 reads CASSPQGYGYTF. CDR3 nucleotides: TGTGCCAGCAGCCCACAGGGCTATGGCTACACCTTC.

Turning to this clonotype: One end of the junction fails to match germline, which may point to a read error. The chain combines TRBV4-1 with TRBJ1-1; D might be TRBD1 (5 bases). The germline gives CDR1 MGHRA, CDR2 YSYEKL. CDR3 length: 13 residues. As DNA, the CDR3 is TGCGCCAGCTGCCAAAGACAGAGCCAGGGAGCTTTCTTT. Translating it yields CASCQRQSQGAFF.

Concerning this clonotype itself: A much larger clone lies a single base off, so this may be a read error. V gene TRBV30 combines with J gene TRBJ2-3; the D is unclear. Germline CDR1 and CDR2: GTSNPN and SVGIG (reference sequence). CDR3 length equals 12 residues. V was shortened by 4 bases and J by 6 bases, with 11 bases between the two germline ends. CDR3 sequence (DNA): TGTGCCTGGATTCCCACGCGCGATACGCAGTATTTT. Protein: CAWIPTRDTQYF.

Points on this clonotype: The conserved final phenylalanine or tryptophan is absent from the CDR3, which likely points to a read error. The V gene is TRBV29-1, the J gene TRBJ2-1; 7 nucleotides match TRBD1. Germline V gene lookup returns CDR1 SQVTM and CDR2 ANQGSEA. The CDR3 has 12 residues. CDR3 loop: CNVGTAHNEQFL. The CDR3 DNA reads as TGCAACGTTGGGACAGCCCACAATGAGCAGTTCCTC.

This clonotype was found a few times. A clone one base away is much larger, so this may be a read error. The chain links TRBV10-3 to TRBJ2-1; 13 bases are a match to TRBD2. The length of the CDR3 is 14 residues. Per the germline V gene, CDR1 is ENHRY and CDR2 is SYGVKD. DNA for the CDR3: TGTGGCATCAGGGGGACTAGCGGGGACAATGAGCAGTTCTTC. This gives the protein CGIRGTSGDNEQFF.

The chain links TRBV5-6 to TRBJ1-2, with unresolved D. Germline CDR1 SGHDT, CDR2 YYEEEE. The V end was cut by 8 bases, the J end by 3 bases, with 20 bases between. CDR3 length: 15 residues. Here the CDR3 DNA reads TGTGCCAGTAGCCTGGTGGCCCTTCGGGACTATGGCTACACCTTC. Translated, it gives CASSLVALRDYGYTF.

This chain connects TRBV10-3 to TRBJ1-1; 7 nucleotides match TRBD1. Unmatched junction bases numbered 5, after V lost 2 bases and J lost 5 bases. CDR1 ENHRY and CDR2 SYGVKD come from the germline V gene. CDR3 size: 14 residues. CDR3 nucleotide sequence: TGTGCCATCAGTGAGAAGGGGGCTGTGACTGAAGCTTTCTTT. Its translation: CAISEKGAVTEAFF.

V gene TRBV4-3 combines with J gene TRBJ2-7; D is ambiguous. This CDR3 has 16 residues. Trimming removed 0 bases at V and 2 bases at J, with 14 bases between. The germline V gene has CDR1 LGHNA and CDR2 YSLEER. This CDR3 reads CASSQDHQVPTYEQYF. DNA of the CDR3: TGCGCCAGCAGCCAAGATCACCAAGTGCCTACCTACGAGCAGTACTTC.

This clonotype was seen once. The rearrangement joins TRBV13 to TRBJ2-7; D might be TRBD2 (6 bases). CDR1 is PRHDT and CDR2 is FYEKMQ in the germline V gene (reference sequence). Trimming cost V 11 bases and J 8 bases, with 25 bases left between them. The CDR3 is made up of 14 amino acids. CDR3 DNA: TGTGCCGGCACCTTAGTGAGGGCGGGGTCCCAGCAGTACTTC. The encoded protein is CAGTLVRAGSQQYF.